The clone carrying this T cell receptor beta chain was recorded a few times. Reverse transcription of all isolated RNA meant that expressed TCRB transcripts were sequenced. Method: immunoSEQ multiplex PCR; TCRdb's copy keeps in-frame clones and lacks some. The sample has some 250,000 clones, about 25% seen once; the top ten hold approximately 4%. The sample originates from a study of beta chain features in type 1 diabetes. Germline assignment: CDR1 SGHDN and CDR2 FVKESK. Trimming took off 2 bases at V and 1 base at J, with 13 bases between the two ends. The CDR3 sequence is 16 residues long. The chain carries TRBV14 and TRBJ2-3, with D tentatively TRBD1 or TRBD2 (6 bases each). The clonotype was recovered from a man aged 30 to 39 in good health. The sequenced sample was central memory CD4+ T cells from blood. CDR3 DNA sequence: TGTGCCAGCAGCCAACCCCGGGGGCCGGGCACAGATACGCAGTATTTT. Its translation is CASSQPRGPGTDTQYF. The full variable domain, in which reference TRBV14 and TRBJ2-3 provide the parts outside the CDR3, is EAGVTQFPSHSVIEKGQTVTLRCDPISGHDNLYWYRRVMGKEIKFLLHFVKESKQDESGMPNNRFLAERTGGTYSTLKVQPAELEDSGVYFCASSQPRGPGTDTQYFGPGTRLTVL.